These 27 T cell receptor beta chains were sequenced from one sample in a study of CD8 T cells in Susac syndrome. An input of roughly 0.45 to 1 ug of RNA was subjected to reverse transcription using random hexamers. TCRdb called the immunoSEQ multiplex PCR reads again in MiXCR, with one record for every CDR3 protein. The data contain 240,000 or so distinct CDR3 sequences, about 96% of them singletons. Material: CD4+ T cells from PBMCs. These receptors all come from a human donor with Susac syndrome.

As for this clonotype: It is likely a read error, because the conserved phenylalanine at the end of the CDR3 is missing. The chain couples TRBV30 to TRBJ1-1, with 7 bases lining up with TRBD1. In germline, CDR1 is GTSNPN, CDR2 SVGIG (reference sequence). The CDR3 spans 16 residues. The trim removed 0 bases at V and 4 bases at J, leaving 11 bases unmatched. This CDR3 reads CAWSVLWTGPITEAFL. CDR3 in DNA: TGTGCCTGGAGTGTACTTTGGACAGGCCCCATCACTGAAGCTTTCCTT.

This rearrangement joins TRBV6-5 to TRBJ2-7; D call uncertain. The germline V gene encodes CDR1 MNHEY and CDR2 SVGAGI. The CDR3 sequence is 14 residues long. Trimming pared 2 bases from V and 3 bases from J, leaving 11 bases between. Here the CDR3 DNA reads TGTGCCAGCAGTTACAAGGGAAGGTACTACGAGCAGTACTTC. Residues: CASSYKGRYYEQYF.

The chain is built from TRBV5-4 and TRBJ2-1; 9 bases align to TRBD2. This CDR3 has 18 residues. J lost 7 bases, V lost 1 base, and 15 bases had no gene match. The germline gives CDR1 SGHNT, CDR2 YYREEE (reference sequence). The CDR3 DNA sequence: TGTGCCAGCAGCTTGCCTCCTAGCGGGAAGGCGAAGGGGAATGAGCAGTTCTTC. Residues: CASSLPPSGKAKGNEQFF.

This chain connects TRBV7-9 to TRBJ1-1; D ambiguous. This CDR3 spans 16 amino acids. Germline assignment: CDR1 SEHNR and CDR2 FQNEAQ (reference sequence). The V end lost 6 bases, the J end lost 4 bases, and 21 bases lay between the germline ends. DNA for the CDR3: TGTGCCAGCAGAGAGGCCGGACGGATAATGAGCACTGAAGCTTTCTTT. Protein: CASREAGRIMSTEAFF. The full variable domain, rest sourced from reference TRBV7-9 and TRBJ1-1, is DTGVSQNPRHKITKRGQNVTFRCDPISEHNRLYWYRQTLGQGPEFLTYFQNEAQLEKSRLLSDRFSAERPKGSFSTLEIQRTEQGDSAMYLCASREAGRIMSTEAFFGQGTRLTVV.

A single count supports this clonotype. The V gene is TRBV3-1, the J gene TRBJ2-6; 7 positions agree with TRBD2. The germline V gene has CDR1 LGHDT and CDR2 YNNKEL (reference sequence). This CDR3 is 17 amino acids long. J gave up 0 bases and V 2 bases, and 4 bases lay outside the gene matches. Here the CDR3 reads CASSQLGGSSGANVLTF. DNA of the CDR3: TGTGCCAGCAGCCAACTGGGGGGGAGCTCTGGGGCCAACGTCCTGACTTTC.

The genes are TRBV7-9 and TRBJ1-5; TRBD1 matches 7 bases. CDR3 size: 13 residues. The germline gives CDR1 SEHNR, CDR2 FQNEAQ (reference sequence). CDR3 residues: CAVTGMSNQPQHF. The CDR3 nucleotides read TGTGCGGTGACAGGGATGAGCAATCAGCCCCAGCATTTT. Looking up the rest from reference TRBV7-9 and TRBJ1-5 gives the full variable domain: DTGVSQNPRHKITKRGQNVTFRCDPISEHNRLYWYRQTLGQGPEFLTYFQNEAQLEKSRLLSDRFSAERPKGSFSTLEIQRTEQGDSAMYLCAVTGMSNQPQHFGDGTRLSIL.

The chain joins TRBV2 to TRBJ1-2, with D perhaps matching TRBD1 (5 bases). CDR1 SNHLY and CDR2 FYNNEI come from the germline V gene. The CDR3 length is 14 residues. V lost 1 base to trimming and J lost 8 bases, with 14 bases between them. As DNA, the CDR3 is TGTGCCAGCAGTGAAGACAGGAGGCTAGGAGGCTACACCTTC. This gives the protein CASSEDRRLGGYTF.

The chain links TRBV29-1 to TRBJ2-1; 10 bases fit TRBD2. Trimming took 5 bases from V and 6 from J; bases not matched to a gene: 10. The CDR3 has 15 residues. The germline gives CDR1 SQVTM, CDR2 ANQGSEA. CDR3 sequence reads: CSVRNIAGGVNEQFF. The CDR3 DNA sequence: TGCAGCGTTCGAAACATAGCGGGAGGAGTCAATGAGCAGTTCTTC.

V gene TRBV18 combines with J gene TRBJ1-1; D might be TRBD1 (6 bases). This CDR3 is built from 15 residues. V lost 3 bases and J 2 bases, leaving 13 bases between the germline ends. CDR1 KGHSH and CDR2 LQKENI come from the germline V gene. The CDR3 spells CASSPGTRPNTEAFF. The CDR3, as DNA: TGTGCCAGCTCACCGGGGACAAGACCAAACACTGAAGCTTTCTTT.

The genes are TRBV28 and TRBJ1-5; D is uncertain. V was pared by 6 bases and J by 7 bases, with 10 bases between. The length of the CDR3 is 12 residues. Germline CDR1 and CDR2: MDHEN and SYDVKM. CDR3 loop: CASREKPQPQHF. In DNA form, the CDR3 reads TGTGCCAGCAGGGAGAAGCCGCAGCCCCAGCATTTT.

This chain connects TRBV14 to TRBJ1-2; 8 bases align to TRBD1. The CDR3 is 18 amino acids. The V segment lost 0 bases and the J segment 4 bases; nucleotides outside the gene matches: 13. Germline CDR1 SGHDN, CDR2 FVKESK. Written as DNA, the CDR3 is TGTGCCAGCAGCCAAGAGGTGTCCGGGACAGGCGACCGCTATGGCTACACCTTC. Translating it yields CASSQEVSGTGDRYGYTF.

J is TRBJ2-2 and V is TRBV30; TRBD1 aligns across 8 bases. V was pared by 0 bases and J by 5 bases, with 5 bases of the junction left unmatched. The CDR3 runs 15 residues. Germline V gene sequence: CDR1 GTSNPN, CDR2 SVGIG (reference sequence). The CDR3 DNA sequence: TGTGCCTGGAGTGTACAGGGGGTAGGGACCGGGGAGCTGTTTTTT. Protein product: CAWSVQGVGTGELFF.

The V call is TRBV9, the J call TRBJ1-2, with 7 bases identical to TRBD1. V gave up 0 bases and J gave up 8 bases; unmatched junction bases: 10. The CDR3 covers 15 residues. Germline loops: CDR1 SGDLS, CDR2 YYNGEE. The CDR3, as DNA: TGTGCCAGCAGCGTAGAGGGAGACAGGGTTGGCGGCTACACCTTC. This gives the protein CASSVEGDRVGGYTF. The entire variable domain, with the rest obtained from reference TRBV9 and TRBJ1-2, is as follows: DSGVTQTPKHLITATGQRVTLRCSPRSGDLSVYWYQQSLDQGLQFLIQYYNGEERAKGNILERFSAQQFPDLHSELNLSSLELGDSALYFCASSVEGDRVGGYTFGSGTRLTVV.

The rearrangement links TRBV28 to TRBJ2-1; D is undetermined. Germline assignment: CDR1 MDHEN and CDR2 SYDVKM. The V gene lost 8 bases and the J gene lost 8 bases, with 10 bases spanning the gap. This CDR3 region has 11 residues. CDR3 in DNA: TGTGCCAGCCGAATGCGAGATGAGCAGTTCTTC. Protein product: CASRMRDEQFF.

This clonotype came up once. The chain has TRBV12-3 or TRBV12-4 and TRBJ2-7; D may be TRBD2 (6 bases). The length of the CDR3 is 13 residues. Trimming pared 5 bases from V and 2 bases from J, leaving 10 bases between. The CDR3 region is CASSRGLPYEQYF. CDR3 DNA: TGTGCCAGCAGTCGTGGACTACCCTACGAGCAGTACTTC.

The J gene is TRBJ2-3, the V gene TRBV7-9, with 8 bases identical to TRBD2. J was trimmed by 6 bases and V by 5 bases; bases with no gene match: 16. The length of the CDR3 is 17 residues. Germline CDR1 and CDR2: SEHNR and FQNEAQ (reference sequence). DNA for the CDR3: TGTGCCAGCAGCCCCCCGCCAACTAGCGGCTCCAAGGATACGCAGTATTTT. Translating it yields CASSPPPTSGSKDTQYF.

This chain connects TRBV6-6 to TRBJ1-1; D is unresolved. Germline V gene lookup returns CDR1 MNHNY and CDR2 SVGAGI (reference sequence). The V and J ends lost 0 bases and 0 bases respectively, with 8 bases between them. This CDR3 comprises 15 residues. CDR3 region: CASSYSNTVNTEAFF. The CDR3 DNA follows: TGTGCCAGCAGTTACTCGAATACGGTGAACACTGAAGCTTTCTTT.

This chain connects TRBV6-1 to TRBJ2-2; 7 bases map to TRBD2. Germline-derived CDR1 and CDR2 are MNHNS and SASEGT. With V trimmed by 6 bases and J by 1 base, 2 bases remained unmatched. This CDR3 is 14 amino acids long. CDR3 sequence (DNA): TGTGCCAGCAGGCTAGCGGAGAACACCGGGGAGCTGTTTTTT. Its translation is CASRLAENTGELFF.

This rearrangement joins TRBV20-1 to TRBJ1-1; unclear D gene. This CDR3 has 11 amino acids. Germline CDR1 DFQATT, CDR2 SNEGSKA (reference sequence). Between the trimmed V and J ends, which lost 6 bases and 4 bases, there was a span of 9 bases. CDR3 in DNA: TGCAGTGCCAACGAGGCCACTGAAGCTTTCTTT. Its translation is CSANEATEAFF.

The rearrangement joins TRBV20-1 to TRBJ2-3, with TRBD1 matching over 8 bases. The CDR3 totals 15 residues. V shed 5 bases, J shed 1 base, and the junction held 8 bases outside the gene matches. Germline V gives CDR1 DFQATT, CDR2 SNEGSKA (reference sequence). CDR3 protein: CSAFRGQGRTDTQYF. CDR3 DNA: TGCAGTGCTTTCCGAGGACAGGGCCGCACAGATACGCAGTATTTT.

The CDR3: CASSSFYEQYF. CDR3 sequence (DNA): TGTGCCAGCAGTTCCTTCTACGAGCAGTACTTC. This chain uses TRBV28 with TRBJ2-7; D gene ambiguous. The CDR3 has 11 amino acids. Trimming stripped 4 bases from V and 3 bases from J, with 4 bases between. Germline V lookup: CDR1 MDHEN, CDR2 SYDVKM.

The V and J genes are TRBV10-2 and TRBJ2-5; 9 nucleotides align to TRBD1. The CDR3 covers 16 residues. Germline CDR1 is WSHSY and CDR2 is SAAADI. V trimming: 2 bases; J trimming: 5 bases; junction bases outside the gene matches: 9. The CDR3 loop is CASSEPGQGMMETQYF. In DNA form, the CDR3 reads TGCGCCAGCAGTGAGCCGGGACAGGGAATGATGGAGACCCAGTACTTC.

The chain employs TRBV20-1 and TRBJ2-1; perhaps TRBD2 as D (6 bases). Trimming cost V 1 base and J 2 bases, with 12 bases left between them. The CDR3 spans 15 residues. From germline, CDR1 is DFQATT and CDR2 SNEGSKA (reference sequence). As DNA, the CDR3 is TGCAGTGCTAGAGGGTTAGCGGACCCCTACAATGAGCAGTTCTTC. Translation gives CSARGLADPYNEQFF.

The J gene is TRBJ1-1, the V gene TRBV29-1; a weak D match, TRBD1 (5 bases). The length of the CDR3 is 13 residues. V lost 8 bases and J lost 4, with 17 bases in between. CDR1 and CDR2 from the germline V gene are SQVTM and ANQGSEA. The CDR3 DNA is TGCAGCCATACGGGGCCGCCGGCCACTGAAGCTTTCTTT. This codes for CSHTGPPATEAFF.

The table lists this clonotype with a count of one. The rearrangement links TRBV29-1 to TRBJ1-2; possibly TRBD1 for D (5 bases). This CDR3 region has 12 residues. Germline V CDR1 and CDR2: SQVTM, ANQGSEA. CDR3 coding DNA: TGCAGGACTTGGGGGGTTTTCTATGGCTACACCTTC. Translation: CRTWGVFYGYTF.

The chain joins TRBV20-1 to TRBJ2-1, with D hard to call. This CDR3 region has 13 residues. The germline gives CDR1 DFQATT, CDR2 SNEGSKA (reference sequence). V lost 3 bases and J lost 9, with 15 bases in between. The CDR3 is CSASLELVGEQFF. The CDR3 nucleotides are TGCAGTGCTAGCCTCGAGTTGGTGGGTGAGCAGTTCTTC.

The J gene is TRBJ1-2, the V gene TRBV24-1, with D unresolved. The CDR3 spans 15 residues. Trimming shortened V by 3 bases and J by 4 bases, and 14 bases separated the two germline ends. CDR1 and CDR2 (germline): KGHDR, SFDVKD. CDR3 protein: CATSDGVRSVYGYTF. For the CDR3, the DNA is TGTGCCACCAGTGATGGAGTTCGATCAGTCTATGGCTACACCTTC.